Sequencing of this T cell receptor beta chain was carried out in a study of T cells in Graves' hyperthyroidism and ophthalmopathy. RNA transcripts provided the source from which TCR beta CDR3 regions were amplified. The primer set for the first-round RT-PCR of the TCR CDR3 was HTBI. Using its own MiXCR run on the multiplex PCR reads, TCRdb lists one record per CDR3 protein. The sample comprises hundreds of thousands of distinct CDR3 sequences, around 14% of which are singletons, and 25% to 35% rests with the top ten. At least ten counts were recorded for this clonotype. As yet, its antigen is unknown. Diagnoses were made from clinical symptoms, serum measures (thyroxine and TRAb), thyroid ultrasound and orbital computed tomography. The PBMCs studied were ones that came from 10 ml fresh peripheral blood. Study-level points and caveats: Most clonotypes expanded in thyroid above 0.001 were likewise present in blood.

Sample: blood. The receptor was isolated from a woman younger than 30 with Graves' hyperthyroidism that later progressed to Graves' ophthalmopathy.

The CDR3 sequence: CASWGRPYEQYF. The CDR3 bases are TGTGCCAGCTGGGGGCGCCCCTACGAGCAGTACTTC. J is TRBJ2-7 and V is TRBV27; weak D call: TRBD1 (6 bases). The CDR3 has 12 amino acids. Trimming shortened V by 8 bases and J by 2 bases, and 10 bases separated the two germline ends. Germline lookup yields CDR1 MNHEY and CDR2 SMNVEV (reference sequence).